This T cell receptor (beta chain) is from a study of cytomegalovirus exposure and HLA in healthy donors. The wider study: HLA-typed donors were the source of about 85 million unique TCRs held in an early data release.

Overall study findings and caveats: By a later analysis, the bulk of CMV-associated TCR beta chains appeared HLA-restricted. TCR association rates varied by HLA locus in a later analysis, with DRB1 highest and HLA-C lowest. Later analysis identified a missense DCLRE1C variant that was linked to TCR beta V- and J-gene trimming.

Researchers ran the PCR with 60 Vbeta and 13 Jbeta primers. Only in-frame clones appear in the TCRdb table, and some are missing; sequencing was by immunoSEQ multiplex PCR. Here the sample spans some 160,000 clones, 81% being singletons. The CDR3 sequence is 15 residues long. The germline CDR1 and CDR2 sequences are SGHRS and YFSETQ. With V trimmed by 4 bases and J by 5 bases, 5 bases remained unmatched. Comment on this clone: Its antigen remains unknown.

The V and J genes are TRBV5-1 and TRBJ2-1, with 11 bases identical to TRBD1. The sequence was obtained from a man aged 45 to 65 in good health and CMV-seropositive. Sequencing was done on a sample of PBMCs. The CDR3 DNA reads TGCGCCAGCAGCCGCGGACAGGGGGCGAACAATGAGCAGTTCTTC. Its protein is CASSRGQGANNEQFF.